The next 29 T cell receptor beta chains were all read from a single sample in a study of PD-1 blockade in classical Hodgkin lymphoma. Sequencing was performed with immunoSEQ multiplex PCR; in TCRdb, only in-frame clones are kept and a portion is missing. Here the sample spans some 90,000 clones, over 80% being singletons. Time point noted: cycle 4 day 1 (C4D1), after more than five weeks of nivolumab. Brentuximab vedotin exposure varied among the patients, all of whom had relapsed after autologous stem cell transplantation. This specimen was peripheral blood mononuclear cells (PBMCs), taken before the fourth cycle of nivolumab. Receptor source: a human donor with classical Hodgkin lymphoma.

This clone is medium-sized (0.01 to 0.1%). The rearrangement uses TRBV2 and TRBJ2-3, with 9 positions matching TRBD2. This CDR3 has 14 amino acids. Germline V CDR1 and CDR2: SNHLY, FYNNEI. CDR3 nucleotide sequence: TGTGCTGGATGGTTGAGCGGGAGGAGGGATACGCAGTATTTT. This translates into CAGWLSGRRDTQYF.

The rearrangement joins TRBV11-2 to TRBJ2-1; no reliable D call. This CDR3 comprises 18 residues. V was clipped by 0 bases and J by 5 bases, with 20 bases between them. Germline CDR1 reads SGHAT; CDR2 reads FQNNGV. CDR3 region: CASSLDSISRLGDNEQFF. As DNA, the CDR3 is TGTGCCAGCAGCTTAGATTCAATATCGAGACTGGGTGACAATGAGCAGTTCTTC.

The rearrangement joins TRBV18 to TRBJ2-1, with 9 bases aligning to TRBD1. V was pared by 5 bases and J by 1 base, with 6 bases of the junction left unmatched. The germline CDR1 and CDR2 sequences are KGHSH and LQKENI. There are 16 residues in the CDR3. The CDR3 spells CASSITTGGSYNEQFF. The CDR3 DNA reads TGTGCCAGCTCAATTACGACAGGGGGTTCCTACAATGAGCAGTTCTTC.

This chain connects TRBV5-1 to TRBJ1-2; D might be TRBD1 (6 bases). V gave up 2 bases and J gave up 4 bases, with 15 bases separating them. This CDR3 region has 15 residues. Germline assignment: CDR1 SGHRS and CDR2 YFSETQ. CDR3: CASSFSGAGPYGYTF. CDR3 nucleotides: TGCGCCAGCAGCTTTTCAGGGGCAGGTCCCTATGGCTACACCTTC.

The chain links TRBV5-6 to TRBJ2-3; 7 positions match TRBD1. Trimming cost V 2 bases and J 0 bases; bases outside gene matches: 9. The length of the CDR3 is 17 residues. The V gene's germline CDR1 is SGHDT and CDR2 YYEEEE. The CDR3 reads CASSFPRGGPSTDTQYF. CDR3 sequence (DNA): TGTGCCAGCAGCTTTCCCCGAGGGGGCCCGAGCACAGATACGCAGTATTTT. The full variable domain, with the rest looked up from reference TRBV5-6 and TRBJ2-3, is DAGVTQSPTHLIKTRGQQVTLRCSPKSGHDTVSWYQQALGQGPQFIFQYYEEEERQRGNFPDRFSGHQFPNYSSELNVNALLLGDSALYLCASSFPRGGPSTDTQYFGPGTRLTVL.

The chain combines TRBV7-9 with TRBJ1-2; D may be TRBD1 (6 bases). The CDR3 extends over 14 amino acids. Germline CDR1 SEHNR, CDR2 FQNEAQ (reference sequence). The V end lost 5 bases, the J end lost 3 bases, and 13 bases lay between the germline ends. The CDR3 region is CASSPPGQHYGYTF. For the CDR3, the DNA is TGTGCCAGCAGCCCCCCCGGACAGCACTATGGCTACACCTTC.

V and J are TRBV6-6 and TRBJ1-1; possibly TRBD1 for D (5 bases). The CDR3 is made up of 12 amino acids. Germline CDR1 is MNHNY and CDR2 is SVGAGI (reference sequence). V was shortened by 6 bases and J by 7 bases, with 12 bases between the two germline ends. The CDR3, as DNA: TGTGCCAGCAGCATCCCCGGGGGTGAAGCTTTCTTT. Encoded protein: CASSIPGGEAFF.

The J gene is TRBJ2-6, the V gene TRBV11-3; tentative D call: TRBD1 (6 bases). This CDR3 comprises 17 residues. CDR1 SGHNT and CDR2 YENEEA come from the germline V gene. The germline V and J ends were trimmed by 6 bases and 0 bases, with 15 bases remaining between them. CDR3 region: CASRHRTAISGANVLTF. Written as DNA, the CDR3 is TGTGCCAGCAGACACAGGACAGCCATCTCTGGGGCCAACGTCCTGACTTTC.

CDR3 residues: CASSLTSRLSNQPQHF. In DNA, the CDR3 is TGTGCCAGCAGCTTAACATCCCGCCTTAGCAATCAGCCCCAGCATTTT. The V gene is TRBV7-2, the J gene TRBJ1-5, with D hard to call. This CDR3 is built from 16 residues. Germline-derived CDR1 and CDR2 are SGHTA and FQGNSA. Between the trimmed V and J ends, which lost 2 bases and 0 bases, there was a span of 11 bases.

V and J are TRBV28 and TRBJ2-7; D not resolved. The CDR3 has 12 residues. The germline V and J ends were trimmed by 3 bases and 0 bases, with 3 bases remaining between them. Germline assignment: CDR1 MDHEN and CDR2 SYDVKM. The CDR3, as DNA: TGTGCCAGCAGTTTGGGCTCCTACGAGCAGTACTTC. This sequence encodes CASSLGSYEQYF.

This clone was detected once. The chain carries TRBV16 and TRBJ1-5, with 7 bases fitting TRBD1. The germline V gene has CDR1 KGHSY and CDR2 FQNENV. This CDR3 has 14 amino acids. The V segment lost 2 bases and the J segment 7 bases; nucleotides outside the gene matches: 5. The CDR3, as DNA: TGTGCCAGCAGCCAACGGACAGGAGGGCAGCCCCAGCATTTT. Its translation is CASSQRTGGQPQHF.

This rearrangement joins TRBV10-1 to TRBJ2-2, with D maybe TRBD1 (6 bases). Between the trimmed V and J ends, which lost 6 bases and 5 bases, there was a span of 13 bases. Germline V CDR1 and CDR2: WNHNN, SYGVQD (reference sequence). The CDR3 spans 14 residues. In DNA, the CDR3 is TGCGCCAGCAGGACGGGTCAGGGGACCGGGGAGCTGTTTTTT. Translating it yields CASRTGQGTGELFF.

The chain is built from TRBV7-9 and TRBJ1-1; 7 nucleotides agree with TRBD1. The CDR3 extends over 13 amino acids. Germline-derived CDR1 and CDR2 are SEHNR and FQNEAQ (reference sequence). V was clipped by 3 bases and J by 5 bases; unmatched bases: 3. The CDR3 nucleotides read TGTGCCAGCAGCTTGGGACAGACTACTGAAGCTTTCTTT. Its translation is CASSLGQTTEAFF.

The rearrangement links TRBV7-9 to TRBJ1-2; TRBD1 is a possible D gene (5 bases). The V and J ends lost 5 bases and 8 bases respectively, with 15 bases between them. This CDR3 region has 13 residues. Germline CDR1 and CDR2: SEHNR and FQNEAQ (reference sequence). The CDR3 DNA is TGTGCCAGCAGCCCCCCCGGGGCGAGGGGCTACACCTTC. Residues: CASSPPGARGYTF.

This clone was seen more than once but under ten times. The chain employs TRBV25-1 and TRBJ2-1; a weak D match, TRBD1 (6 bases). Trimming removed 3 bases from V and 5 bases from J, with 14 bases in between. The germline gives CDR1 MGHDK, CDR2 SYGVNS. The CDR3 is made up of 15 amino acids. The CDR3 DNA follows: TGTGCCAGCAGTGATCCCAGGGGCCTAAACAATGAGCAGTTCTTC. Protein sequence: CASSDPRGLNNEQFF.

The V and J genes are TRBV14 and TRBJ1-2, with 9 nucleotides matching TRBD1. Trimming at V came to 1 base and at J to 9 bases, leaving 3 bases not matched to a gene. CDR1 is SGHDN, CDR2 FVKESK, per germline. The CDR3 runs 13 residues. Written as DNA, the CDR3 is TGTGCCAGCAGCCAAGCCGGACAGGGGAGCTACACCTTC. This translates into CASSQAGQGSYTF.

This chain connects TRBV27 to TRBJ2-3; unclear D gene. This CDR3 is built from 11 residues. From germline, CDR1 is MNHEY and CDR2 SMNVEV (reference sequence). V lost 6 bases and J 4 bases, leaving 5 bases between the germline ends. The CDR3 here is CASSRSDTQYF. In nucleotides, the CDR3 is TGTGCCAGCAGCCGTTCAGATACGCAGTATTTT.

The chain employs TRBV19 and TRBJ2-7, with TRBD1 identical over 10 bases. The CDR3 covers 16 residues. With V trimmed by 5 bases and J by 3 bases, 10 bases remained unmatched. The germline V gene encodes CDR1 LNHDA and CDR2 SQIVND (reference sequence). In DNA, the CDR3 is TGTGCCAGTAGTGCCGGGTTGGGACAGGGGTTCTACGAGCAGTACTTC. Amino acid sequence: CASSAGLGQGFYEQYF.

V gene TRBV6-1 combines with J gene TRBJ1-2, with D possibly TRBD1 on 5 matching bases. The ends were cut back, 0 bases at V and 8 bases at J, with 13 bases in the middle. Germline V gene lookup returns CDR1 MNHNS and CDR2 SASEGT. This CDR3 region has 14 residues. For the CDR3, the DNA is TGTGCCAGCAGTGAAGCCTTTGGGGGTCGGGGCTACACCTTC. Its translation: CASSEAFGGRGYTF.

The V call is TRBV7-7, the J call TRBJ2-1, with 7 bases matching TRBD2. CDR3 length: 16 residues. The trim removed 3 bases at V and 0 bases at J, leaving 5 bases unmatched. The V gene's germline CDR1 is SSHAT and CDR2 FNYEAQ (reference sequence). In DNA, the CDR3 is TGTGCCAGCAGCTTCTCCTCTAGCGGCTCCTACAATGAGCAGTTCTTC. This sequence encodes CASSFSSSGSYNEQFF.

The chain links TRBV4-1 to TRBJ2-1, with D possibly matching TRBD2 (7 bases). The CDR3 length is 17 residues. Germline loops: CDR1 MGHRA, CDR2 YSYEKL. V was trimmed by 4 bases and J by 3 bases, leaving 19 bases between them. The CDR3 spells CASSPVNRGGSYNEQFF. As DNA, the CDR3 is TGCGCCAGCAGCCCCGTCAACCGCGGGGGCAGCTACAATGAGCAGTTCTTC.

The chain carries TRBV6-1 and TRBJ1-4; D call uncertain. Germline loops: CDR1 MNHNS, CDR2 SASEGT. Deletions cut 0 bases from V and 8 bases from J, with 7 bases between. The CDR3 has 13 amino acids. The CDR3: CASSEAPSEKLFF. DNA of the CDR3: TGTGCCAGCAGTGAAGCCCCAAGCGAAAAACTGTTTTTT.

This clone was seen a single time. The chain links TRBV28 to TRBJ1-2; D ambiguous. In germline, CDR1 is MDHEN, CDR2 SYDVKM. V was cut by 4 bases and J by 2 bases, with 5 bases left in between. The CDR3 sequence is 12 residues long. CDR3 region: CASSYGNYGYTF. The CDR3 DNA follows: TGTGCCAGCAGTTACGGAAACTATGGCTACACCTTC.

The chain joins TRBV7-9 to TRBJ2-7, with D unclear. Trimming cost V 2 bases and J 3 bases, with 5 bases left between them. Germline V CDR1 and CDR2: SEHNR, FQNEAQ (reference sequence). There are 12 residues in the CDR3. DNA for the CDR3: TGTGCCAGCAGCTTATCCGTCTACGAGCAGTACTTC. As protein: CASSLSVYEQYF.

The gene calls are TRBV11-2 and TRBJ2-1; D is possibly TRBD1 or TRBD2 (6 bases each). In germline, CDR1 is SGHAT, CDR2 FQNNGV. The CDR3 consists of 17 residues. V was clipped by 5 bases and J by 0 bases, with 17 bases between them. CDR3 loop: CASSHQSGARSYNEQFF. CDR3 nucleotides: TGTGCCAGCAGCCACCAGTCGGGGGCCCGCTCCTACAATGAGCAGTTCTTC.

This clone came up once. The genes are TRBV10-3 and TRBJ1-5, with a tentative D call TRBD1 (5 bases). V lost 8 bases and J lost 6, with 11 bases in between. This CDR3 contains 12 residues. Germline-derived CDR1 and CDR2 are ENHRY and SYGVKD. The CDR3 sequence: CAIGGVSQPQHF. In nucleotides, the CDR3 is TGTGCCATCGGGGGGGTGAGTCAGCCCCAGCATTTT.

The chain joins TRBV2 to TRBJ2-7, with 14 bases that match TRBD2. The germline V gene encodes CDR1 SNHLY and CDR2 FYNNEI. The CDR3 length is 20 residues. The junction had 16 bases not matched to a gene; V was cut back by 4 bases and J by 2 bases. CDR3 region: CASSVFGRGTSGRTTYEQYF. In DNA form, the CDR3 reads TGTGCCAGCAGTGTGTTTGGAAGGGGGACTAGCGGGAGAACCACCTACGAGCAGTACTTC.

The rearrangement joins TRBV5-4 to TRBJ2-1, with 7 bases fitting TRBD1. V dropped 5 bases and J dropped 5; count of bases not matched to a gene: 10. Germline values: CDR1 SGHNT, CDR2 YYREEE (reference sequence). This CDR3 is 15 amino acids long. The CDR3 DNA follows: TGTGCCAGCAGGATCTGGGGACAGATGAACAATGAGCAGTTCTTC. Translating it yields CASRIWGQMNNEQFF.

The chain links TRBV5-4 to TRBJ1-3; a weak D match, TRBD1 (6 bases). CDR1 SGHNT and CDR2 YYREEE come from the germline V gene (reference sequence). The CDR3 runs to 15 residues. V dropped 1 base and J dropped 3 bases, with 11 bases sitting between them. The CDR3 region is CASSLMGGIGNTIYF. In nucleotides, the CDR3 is TGTGCCAGCAGCTTGATGGGGGGCATTGGAAACACCATATATTTT. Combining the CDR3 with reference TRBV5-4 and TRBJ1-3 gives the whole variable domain ETGVTQSPTHLIKTRGQQVTLRCSSQSGHNTVSWYQQALGQGPQFIFQYYREEENGRGNFPPRFSGLQFPNYSSELNVNALELDDSALYLCASSLMGGIGNTIYFGEGSWLTVV.